This T cell receptor beta chain emerged from a study of T cell changes during pregnancy in multiple sclerosis. V lost 5 bases and J 9 bases, leaving 17 bases between the germline ends. From germline, CDR1 is SGHTA and CDR2 FQGTGA. The CDR3 consists of 15 residues. The protocol was immunoSEQ multiplex PCR, while the TCRdb copy is restricted to in-frame clones and leaves out a portion. The repertoire holds 45,000 to 55,000 clones, around 92% seen once, with around 1% in the top ten. V gene TRBV7-3 combines with J gene TRBJ1-6, with TRBD1 as a possible D gene (5 bases). The TCR comes from a female donor with multiple sclerosis, enrolled in a pregnancy study. The sequences come from peripheral blood, collected after pregnancy. CDR3 DNA sequence: TGTGCCAGCAGCCCCCTTGGGGGGTTCAGTTCACCCCTCCACTTT. Encoded protein: CASSPLGGFSSPLHF.